This TCR beta chain comes out of a study of PD-L1 blockade in urothelial cancer. Turning to the study itself: Starting in the mid-2010s, patients were given atezolizumab (1,200 mg intravenously every 3 weeks).

The table came from immunoSEQ multiplex PCR; TCRdb's copy has only in-frame clones and leaves some out. This table holds 120,000 or so clones, roughly 86% found once. Trimming cost V 5 bases and J 6 bases, with 11 bases left between them. The CDR3 is made up of 11 amino acids. CDR1 and CDR2 (germline): SQVTM, ANQGSEA. Indicated time point: peripheral blood 6 weeks after treatment start. Locally advanced or metastatic urothelial carcinoma affected the patients. Each patient supplied 1 to 8 pretreatment and on-treatment samples. This TCR was sampled from a man aged 45-60 years with urothelial cancer. The chain uses TRBV29-1 and TRBJ2-7; a possible D gene is TRBD1 (5 bases). The sample in question was PBMCs, obtained around atezolizumab (anti-PD-L1) treatment. The CDR3 here is CSVRAGAEQYF. For the CDR3, the DNA is TGCAGCGTTCGGGCTGGGGCCGAGCAGTACTTC.